What follows are 30 T cell receptor beta chains derived from one specimen sequenced in a study of cytomegalovirus exposure and HLA in healthy donors. The PCR ran on 60 Vbeta and 13 Jbeta primers. TCRdb's table, derived via immunoSEQ multiplex PCR, lists solely in-frame clones and lacks some. The data contain roughly 150,000 clones, about 80% of them seen just once; the ten biggest clones take up about 6.8%. The sequencing input was PBMCs. These receptors originate from a middle-aged woman in good health and CMV-seropositive.

Only one count was recorded for this clone. This chain uses TRBV7-9 with TRBJ2-1; 10 positions match TRBD2. From germline, CDR1 is SEHNR and CDR2 FQNEAQ (reference sequence). V was pared by 3 bases and J by 4 bases, with 3 bases of the junction left unmatched. The length of the CDR3 is 15 residues. The CDR3 is CASSLGLARYNEQFF. The CDR3 nucleotides read TGTGCCAGCAGCTTGGGACTAGCGCGTTACAATGAGCAGTTCTTC.

This clone was seen only once. The chain recombines TRBV9 with TRBJ2-1; D not resolved. The CDR3 runs to 15 residues. CDR1 SGDLS and CDR2 YYNGEE come from the germline V gene. The ends were cut back, 0 bases at V and 0 bases at J, with 7 bases in the middle. The CDR3 bases are TGTGCCAGCAGCGTAGGGAGAGGCTCCTACAATGAGCAGTTCTTC. It encodes CASSVGRGSYNEQFF.

V usage is TRBV30 and J usage is TRBJ2-1; 9 bases are shared with TRBD1. Germline CDR1 and CDR2: GTSNPN and SVGIG (reference sequence). V was pared by 5 bases and J by 0 bases, with 2 bases of the junction left unmatched. The CDR3 spans 14 residues. The CDR3 is CAWGTGSSYNEQFF. The CDR3 DNA reads TGTGCCTGGGGGACAGGGAGCTCCTACAATGAGCAGTTCTTC. The variable domain in full, completed from reference TRBV30 and TRBJ2-1, reads SQTIHQWPATLVQPVGSPLSLECTVEGTSNPNLYWYRQAAGRGLQLLFYSVGIGQISSEVPQNLSASRPQDRQFILSSKKLLLSDSGFYLCAWGTGSSYNEQFFGPGTRLTVL.

The count of this clone is one. Other DNA sequences in this sample translate to the same CDR3. V usage is TRBV6-5 and J usage is TRBJ2-3, with D tentatively TRBD2 (5 bases). V lost 3 bases, J lost 0 bases, and 7 bases lay in between. The CDR3 is 14 amino acids. Germline CDR1 and CDR2: MNHEY and SVGAGI. Here the CDR3 reads CASSYRGSTDTQYF. The DNA for the CDR3 is TGTGCCAGCAGTTATCGGGGTAGCACAGATACGCAGTATTTT.

This chain uses TRBV2 with TRBJ2-1, with TRBD2 matching over 8 bases. CDR1 SNHLY and CDR2 FYNNEI come from the germline V gene. Losses at the gene ends were 8 bases for V and 10 bases for J; bases not matched to a gene: 10. The CDR3 is made up of 13 amino acids. CDR3 DNA sequence: TGTGCCAGCGCCCTCGAGGCTAGCGGGGAGCAGTTCTTC. Translating gives CASALEASGEQFF.

On this clone: A read error may produce the germline difference seen at one junction end. The chain couples TRBV7-7 to TRBJ2-5; D tentatively fits TRBD1 or TRBD2 (6 bases each). From germline, CDR1 is SSHAT and CDR2 FNYEAQ (reference sequence). This CDR3 comprises 12 residues. In DNA, the CDR3 is TGTGCTAGCAGGGGCGCGGGGGAGACCCAGTACTTC. It yields the protein CASRGAGETQYF.

The chain carries TRBV27 and TRBJ2-7; 10 nucleotides line up with TRBD2. Germline V lookup: CDR1 MNHEY, CDR2 SMNVEV (reference sequence). V lost 5 bases to trimming and J lost 5 bases; unmatched junction nucleotides: 9. The CDR3 length is 15 residues. Here the CDR3 DNA reads TGTGCCAGCAGTCCACTAGCGGGAATCGTCCACGAGCAGTACTTC. The encoded protein is CASSPLAGIVHEQYF.

The chain joins TRBV18 to TRBJ2-5; D call uncertain. Germline assignment: CDR1 KGHSH and CDR2 LQKENI. The ends were cut back, 6 bases at V and 2 bases at J, with 10 bases in the middle. The CDR3 spans 13 residues. CDR3 amino acids: CASSIQRQETQYF. In nucleotides, the CDR3 is TGTGCCAGCTCGATTCAGAGGCAAGAGACCCAGTACTTC.

This chain links TRBV7-2 with TRBJ2-1; 7 bases agree with TRBD2. This CDR3 comprises 17 residues. Unmatched junction bases numbered 8, after V lost 1 base and J lost 2 bases. Looked up from germline, CDR1 is SGHTA and CDR2 is FQGNSA. This chain's CDR3 is CASSLVWWGGTYNEQFF. The CDR3 nucleotides read TGTGCCAGCAGCTTAGTGTGGTGGGGGGGAACCTACAATGAGCAGTTCTTC. Supplemented by reference TRBV7-2 and TRBJ2-1, the full variable domain reads GAGVSQSPSNKVTEKGKDVELRCDPISGHTALYWYRQSLGQGLEFLIYFQGNSAPDKSGLPSDRFSAERTGGSVSTLTIQRTQQEDSAVYLCASSLVWWGGTYNEQFFGPGTRLTVL.

Remarks on this clone: At one end the junction does not follow the germline gene, possibly because of a read error. CDR3 coding DNA: TGTTCCAGCAGCCCCCGCGGCAGTCTCTCTGGAAACACCATATATTTT. It is translated as CSSSPRGSLSGNTIYF. This chain uses TRBV7-9 with TRBJ1-3; D is uncertain. This CDR3 spans 16 amino acids. CDR1 and CDR2 (germline): SEHNR, FQNEAQ (reference sequence).

The CDR3 sequence: CASTPGLAGVNEQFF. As DNA, the CDR3 is TGTGCCAGCACCCCCGGACTAGCGGGAGTCAATGAGCAGTTCTTC. The rearrangement links TRBV6-5 to TRBJ2-1, with 13 positions matching TRBD2. Trimming took 7 bases from V and 6 from J; bases not matched to a gene: 6. CDR1 is MNHEY, CDR2 SVGAGI, per germline. The CDR3 consists of 15 residues.

The chain combines TRBV4-1 with TRBJ2-1, with 7 bases lining up with TRBD2. The CDR3 spans 15 residues. Looked up from germline, CDR1 is MGHRA and CDR2 is YSYEKL. J lost 6 bases, V lost 2 bases, and 7 bases had no gene match. CDR3 protein: CASSQTGGRANEQFF. The CDR3, as DNA: TGCGCCAGCAGCCAAACGGGCGGGAGAGCCAATGAGCAGTTCTTC.

This clone was recorded a few times. J is TRBJ2-1 and V is TRBV21-1; the D call in the table, TRBD2, was not verified against the DNA. TRBV21-1 has pseudogene status. This CDR3 spans 18 amino acids. CDR3 bases: TGTGCCAGCAGCAAGAAGAGGGACAAAGGGGGGCTAGCGGATGAGCAGTTCTTC. This encodes CASSKKRDKGGLADEQFF.

This chain uses TRBV27 with TRBJ2-3; possibly TRBD2 for D (5 bases). Between the trimmed V and J ends, which lost 7 bases and 2 bases, there was a span of 19 bases. Germline values: CDR1 MNHEY, CDR2 SMNVEV (reference sequence). The CDR3 runs to 16 residues. The CDR3 sequence is CASTARTSWNTDTQYF. CDR3 DNA: TGTGCCAGCACCGCCCGGACTTCGTGGAACACAGATACGCAGTATTTT.

Concerning this clone: The same CDR3 is also encoded by other DNA sequences in this sample. The chain recombines TRBV6-5 with TRBJ1-5; maybe TRBD1 (5 bases). The CDR3 spans 14 residues. Trimming left V 4 bases short and J 3 bases short, with 10 bases between. Germline CDR1 and CDR2: MNHEY and SVGAGI. CDR3 nucleotide sequence: TGTGCCAGCAGTTCCCCCAGGGACAATCAGCCCCAGCATTTT. Translation gives CASSSPRDNQPQHF.

This clone has more than one count but fewer than ten. The chain combines TRBV28 with TRBJ2-7; 8 bases fit TRBD2. Trimming removed 6 bases from V and 1 base from J; junction bases left unmatched: 11. This CDR3 spans 16 amino acids. Germline CDR1 MDHEN, CDR2 SYDVKM. The CDR3 DNA sequence: TGTGCCAGCAGCCCTTTTATAGCGGGGTCGTCCTACGAGCAGTACTTC. Translated, it gives CASSPFIAGSSYEQYF.

This rearrangement joins TRBV30 to TRBJ2-1; the D is unclear. The CDR3 is made up of 16 amino acids. Germline V gives CDR1 GTSNPN, CDR2 SVGIG (reference sequence). V was trimmed by 2 bases and J by 2 bases, leaving 16 bases between them. The CDR3 DNA follows: TGTGCCTGGAGTCCCTGGTGGAGTGAAACCTACAATGAGCAGTTCTTC. Encoded protein: CAWSPWWSETYNEQFF.

A single count supports this clone. The chain carries TRBV18 and TRBJ2-7, with D tentatively TRBD2 (6 bases). CDR1 KGHSH and CDR2 LQKENI come from the germline V gene. The V and J ends lost 4 bases and 0 bases respectively, with 13 bases between them. There are 15 residues in the CDR3. The CDR3 is CASSLGTSRSYEQYF. The CDR3 nucleotides read TGTGCCAGCTCACTTGGGACTTCCCGCTCCTACGAGCAGTACTTC.

This clone has a handful of counts. The chain combines TRBV18 with TRBJ2-5; possibly TRBD2 for D (6 bases). Between the trimmed V and J ends, which lost 5 bases and 2 bases, there was a span of 12 bases. CDR3 length: 14 residues. CDR1 is KGHSH, CDR2 LQKENI, per germline. CDR3: CASSSQEGQETQYF. Written as DNA, the CDR3 is TGTGCCAGCTCATCACAGGAGGGACAAGAGACCCAGTACTTC.

The CDR3 region is CASSESSGSYEQYF. CDR3 nucleotides: TGTGCCAGCAGTGAATCTAGCGGGAGTTACGAGCAGTACTTC. This chain joins TRBV2 and TRBJ2-5; 10 bases are a match to TRBD2. The J call may not be correct, given that the DNA end is closer to TRBJ2-7. The V gene's germline CDR1 is SNHLY and CDR2 FYNNEI. The CDR3 consists of 14 residues.

The chain couples TRBV11-3 to TRBJ2-7; 7 nucleotides align to TRBD2. Germline V gene sequence: CDR1 SGHNT, CDR2 YENEEA. The CDR3 totals 14 residues. The trim removed 6 bases at V and 0 bases at J, leaving 5 bases unmatched. CDR3 region: CASRGTTPSYEQYF. The CDR3 nucleotides read TGTGCCAGCAGAGGGACTACCCCCTCCTACGAGCAGTACTTC.

The CDR3 here is CASSRWSGANVLTF. The CDR3 coding sequence is TGTGCCAGCTCCCGGTGGTCTGGGGCCAACGTCCTGACTTTC. The rearrangement joins TRBV7-8 to TRBJ2-6; D remains ambiguous. Germline values: CDR1 SGHVS, CDR2 FQNEAQ. Trimming cost V 8 bases and J 1 base, with 9 bases left between them. The CDR3 length is 14 residues.

The chain joins TRBV5-4 to TRBJ2-1; D not certain. This CDR3 region has 11 residues. Germline V CDR1 and CDR2: SGHNT, YYREEE (reference sequence). With 4 bases removed from V and 8 bases from J, the gap between germline ends came to 7 bases. The CDR3 bases are TGTGCCAGCAGCACCCAGGATGAGCAGTTCTTC. Translation: CASSTQDEQFF.

The CDR3 reads CASSLATRQGSEQYF. CDR3 in DNA: TGTGCCAGCAGCTTAGCGACCAGACAGGGTTCCGAGCAGTACTTC. V usage is TRBV7-9 and J usage is TRBJ2-7; 7 bases fit TRBD1. Looked up from germline, CDR1 is SEHNR and CDR2 is FQNEAQ (reference sequence). The CDR3 spans 15 residues. J gave up 6 bases and V 0 bases, and 8 bases lay outside the gene matches.

The V and J genes are TRBV14 and TRBJ2-3; TRBD1 is a possible D gene (5 bases). The germline gives CDR1 SGHDN, CDR2 FVKESK. Trimming removed 0 bases at V and 7 bases at J, with 14 bases between. This CDR3 spans 15 amino acids. CDR3 DNA: TGTGCCAGCAGCCAAGATGTGGGGCATAAAAATACGCAGTATTTT. Its translation is CASSQDVGHKNTQYF.

The V gene is TRBV30, the J gene TRBJ2-3; a possible D gene is TRBD2 (5 bases). The V gene lost 4 bases and the J gene lost 6 bases, with 14 bases spanning the gap. CDR3 length equals 13 residues. Looked up from germline, CDR1 is GTSNPN and CDR2 is SVGIG (reference sequence). The CDR3 reads CAWTGISRDTQYF. CDR3 coding DNA: TGTGCCTGGACCGGGATCTCCCGGGATACGCAGTATTTT.

The chain recombines TRBV19 with TRBJ2-2, with a possible D match to TRBD2 (6 bases). This CDR3 spans 18 amino acids. Germline CDR1 is LNHDA and CDR2 is SQIVND (reference sequence). The V and J ends lost 4 bases and 4 bases respectively, with 22 bases between them. Written as DNA, the CDR3 is TGTGCCAGTAGTAAATGGAGGGGTCTACTCTGGGGCACCGGGGAGCTGTTTTTT. Translating gives CASSKWRGLLWGTGELFF.

V gene TRBV5-4 combines with J gene TRBJ2-5; 13 nucleotides match TRBD2. CDR3 length: 15 residues. Germline assignment: CDR1 SGHNT and CDR2 YYREEE (reference sequence). V shed 0 bases and J 6 bases; nucleotides not matched to a gene: 2. The CDR3 DNA sequence: TGTGCCAGCAGCTTGGGACTAGCGGGAGGACAGACCCAGTACTTC. It codes for CASSLGLAGGQTQYF.

The chain combines TRBV11-3 with TRBJ2-2; D is possibly TRBD1 (5 bases). This CDR3 has 17 amino acids. V lost 0 bases and J lost 3, with 14 bases in between. CDR1 and CDR2 from the germline V gene are SGHNT and YENEEA. The CDR3 protein is CASSLDRWGADTGELFF. The CDR3 DNA reads TGTGCCAGCAGCTTAGACAGGTGGGGCGCGGACACCGGGGAGCTGTTTTTT.

This clone was observed many times. The rearrangement joins TRBV6-1 to TRBJ2-1; 7 bases fit TRBD1. V trimming: 3 bases; J trimming: 0 bases; junction bases outside the gene matches: 2. CDR1 is MNHNS, CDR2 SASEGT, per germline. The CDR3 length is 15 residues. CDR3 nucleotides: TGTGCCAGCAGTGAGGGACAGAGCTCCTACAATGAGCAGTTCTTC. It yields the protein CASSEGQSSYNEQFF.